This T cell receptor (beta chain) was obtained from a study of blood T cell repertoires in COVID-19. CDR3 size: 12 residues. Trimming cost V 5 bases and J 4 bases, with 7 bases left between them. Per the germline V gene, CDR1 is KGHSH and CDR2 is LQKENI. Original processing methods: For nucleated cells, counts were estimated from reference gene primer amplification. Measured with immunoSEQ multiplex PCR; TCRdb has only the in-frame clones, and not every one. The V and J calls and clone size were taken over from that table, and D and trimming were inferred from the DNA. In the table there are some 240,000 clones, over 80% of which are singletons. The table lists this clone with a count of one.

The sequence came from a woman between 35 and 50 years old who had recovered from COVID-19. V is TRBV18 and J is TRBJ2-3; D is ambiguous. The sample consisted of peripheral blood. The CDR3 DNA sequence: TGTGCCAGCTCATCGCGTTCAGATACGCAGTATTTT. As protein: CASSSRSDTQYF.